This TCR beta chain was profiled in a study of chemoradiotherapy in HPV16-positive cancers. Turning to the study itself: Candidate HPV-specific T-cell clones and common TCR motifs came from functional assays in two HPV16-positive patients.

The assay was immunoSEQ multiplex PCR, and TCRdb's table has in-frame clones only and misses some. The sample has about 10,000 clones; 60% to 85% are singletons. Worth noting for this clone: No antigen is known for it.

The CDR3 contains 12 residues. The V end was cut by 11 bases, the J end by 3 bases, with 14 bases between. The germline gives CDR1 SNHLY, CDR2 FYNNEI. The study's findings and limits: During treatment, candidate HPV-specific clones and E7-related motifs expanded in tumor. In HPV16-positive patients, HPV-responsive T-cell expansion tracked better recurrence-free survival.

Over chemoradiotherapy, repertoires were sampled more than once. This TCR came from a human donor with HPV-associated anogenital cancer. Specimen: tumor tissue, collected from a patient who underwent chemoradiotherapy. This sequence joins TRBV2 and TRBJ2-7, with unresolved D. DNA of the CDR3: TGTGCCGTCTGGGCAGGATACTACGAGCAGTACTTC. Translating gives CAVWAGYYEQYF. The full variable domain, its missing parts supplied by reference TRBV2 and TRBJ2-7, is EPEVTQTPSHQVTQMGQEVILRCVPISNHLYFYWYRQILGQKVEFLVSFYNNEISEKSEIFDDQFSVERPDGSNFTLKIRSTKLEDSAMYFCAVWAGYYEQYFGPGTRLTVT.